The 27 T cell receptor beta chains reported below all come from one sample, sequenced in a study of blood T cell repertoires in COVID-19. This table comes from immunoSEQ multiplex PCR, and its TCRdb copy is limited to in-frame clones, with some not included. The sample shows a few hundred thousand clones, 90% of them seen only once. Sequenced input: PBMCs or T cells enriched from blood (not recorded which). The receptor set was obtained from a man in his thirties or forties who had recovered from COVID-19.

V usage is TRBV5-5 and J usage is TRBJ1-5; a possible D gene is TRBD1 (6 bases). V dropped 5 bases and J dropped 3 bases, with 12 bases sitting between them. The CDR3 is 14 residues long. Germline V gene lookup returns CDR1 SGHKS and CDR2 YYEKEE (reference sequence). The DNA of the CDR3 is TGTGCCAGCAGTCAAGACAGGCTCAATCAGCCCCAGCATTTT. Translating it yields CASSQDRLNQPQHF.

The gene calls are TRBV6-5 and TRBJ1-1; D remains unclear. The CDR3 is made up of 13 amino acids. Germline CDR1 and CDR2: MNHEY and SVGAGI. Trimming cost V 6 bases and J 1 base, with 9 bases left between them. The CDR3 is CASSRDKNTEAFF. The CDR3 nucleotides are TGTGCCAGCAGCAGAGACAAGAACACTGAAGCTTTCTTT.

This chain uses TRBV30 with TRBJ1-1; D is ambiguous. Germline CDR1 GTSNPN, CDR2 SVGIG (reference sequence). CDR3 size: 14 residues. Deletions cut 0 bases from V and 0 bases from J, with 8 bases between. DNA for the CDR3: TGTGCCTGGAGTGTTGAGGATATGAACACTGAAGCTTTCTTT. Translating it yields CAWSVEDMNTEAFF.

CDR3 sequence: CASSDSTSGGLNTGELFF. Here the CDR3 DNA reads TGTGCCAGCAGTGATAGTACTAGCGGGGGGTTGAACACCGGGGAGCTGTTTTTT. The V gene is TRBV2, the J gene TRBJ2-2; TRBD2 matches 12 bases. This CDR3 spans 18 amino acids. J gave up 1 base and V 3 bases, and 6 bases lay outside the gene matches. Germline loops: CDR1 SNHLY, CDR2 FYNNEI.

The CDR3, as DNA: TGTGCCAGCAGCAAAGGAGTACAGGGGAATGAAAAACTGTTTTTT. Translation: CASSKGVQGNEKLFF. The rearrangement uses TRBV21-1 and TRBJ1-4; whether TRBD1, the table's D call, matches the DNA was not checked. TRBV21-1 is a known pseudogene. CDR3 size: 15 residues.

The J gene is TRBJ1-3, the V gene TRBV5-1, with no clear D. Germline loops: CDR1 SGHRS, CDR2 YFSETQ. Trimming pared 0 bases from V and 2 bases from J, leaving 9 bases between. CDR3 length: 15 residues. Written as DNA, the CDR3 is TGCGCCAGCAGCTTGGGACAAATCCCTGGAAACACCATATATTTT. This codes for CASSLGQIPGNTIYF.

The chain recombines TRBV4-1 with TRBJ2-5, with 7 bases aligning to TRBD2. V lost 1 base to trimming and J lost 2 bases; unmatched junction nucleotides: 16. CDR3 length: 19 residues. In germline, CDR1 is MGHRA, CDR2 YSYEKL. For the CDR3, the DNA is TGCGCCAGCAGCCAAGTTGTTCTGCGGGAGCGGCCTCTACAAGAGACCCAGTACTTC. Its translation: CASSQVVLRERPLQETQYF.

The V gene is TRBV4-2, the J gene TRBJ2-1; TRBD2 matches 10 bases. CDR3 size: 16 residues. V shed 4 bases, J shed 0 bases, and the junction held 3 bases outside the gene matches. The germline V gene encodes CDR1 LGHNA and CDR2 YNFKEQ. Written as DNA, the CDR3 is TGTGCCAGCAGCCCTAGCGGGGGCCACTCCTACAATGAGCAGTTCTTC. Translation: CASSPSGGHSYNEQFF.

The chain carries TRBV14 and TRBJ1-3, with 7 bases lining up with TRBD1. With V trimmed by 2 bases and J by 4 bases, 11 bases remained unmatched. Looked up from germline, CDR1 is SGHDN and CDR2 is FVKESK. CDR3 length: 17 residues. The CDR3 bases are TGTGCCAGCAGCCAATGGAGGAGACAGGGTCGGGGAAACACCATATATTTT. It specifies CASSQWRRQGRGNTIYF.

The chain carries TRBV29-1 and TRBJ1-2, with D possibly being TRBD1 (5 bases). This CDR3 comprises 14 residues. Between the trimmed V and J ends, which lost 1 base and 8 bases, there was a span of 17 bases. Germline CDR1 is SQVTM and CDR2 is ANQGSEA. CDR3 loop: CSVEVFGGVGGYTF. In DNA, the CDR3 is TGCAGCGTTGAAGTCTTCGGGGGAGTAGGCGGCTACACCTTC.

The chain links TRBV15 to TRBJ2-3; TRBD2 matches 8 bases. The germline V gene has CDR1 LNHNV and CDR2 YYDKDF (reference sequence). With V trimmed by 3 bases and J by 3 bases, 8 bases remained unmatched. The CDR3 is 16 residues long. The CDR3 protein is CATSSARLALTDTQYF. The CDR3, as DNA: TGTGCCACCAGCAGCGCCCGACTAGCGTTGACAGATACGCAGTATTTT.

The V and J genes are TRBV7-8 and TRBJ1-1, with 8 bases lining up with TRBD1. Germline V gives CDR1 SGHVS, CDR2 FQNEAQ. V shed 1 base, J shed 7 bases, and the junction held 5 bases outside the gene matches. The CDR3 runs to 14 residues. DNA of the CDR3: TGTGCCAGCAGCTTAGGGACAGGGACTTATGAAGCTTTCTTT. Protein: CASSLGTGTYEAFF.

The chain uses TRBV6-5 and TRBJ1-2; TRBD1 matches 7 bases. CDR1 is MNHEY and CDR2 is SVGAGI in the germline V gene. V lost 7 bases, J lost 0 bases, and 8 bases stayed unmatched. CDR3 size: 15 residues. This CDR3 is CASTQAGGTNYGYTF. The CDR3 bases are TGTGCCAGCACCCAGGCAGGGGGAACTAACTATGGCTACACCTTC.

The chain couples TRBV2 to TRBJ2-7, with a weak D call TRBD1 (6 bases). The V gene's germline CDR1 is SNHLY and CDR2 FYNNEI. CDR3 length: 12 residues. V was clipped by 4 bases and J by 4 bases, with 8 bases between them. CDR3 DNA: TGTGCCAGCAGTGTTGGACAGTACGAGCAGTACTTC. This sequence encodes CASSVGQYEQYF.

CDR3 loop: CASSLEGQGVNQPQHF. The CDR3 DNA sequence: TGTGCCAGCAGCTTAGAGGGACAGGGGGTAAATCAGCCCCAGCATTTT. The rearrangement links TRBV11-2 to TRBJ1-5; 11 bases match TRBD1. CDR1 and CDR2 from the germline V gene are SGHAT and FQNNGV. With 0 bases clipped from V and 4 bases from J, the junction kept 2 bases outside the gene matches. The CDR3 is 16 residues long.

This clone was seen a handful of times. The rearrangement joins TRBV28 to TRBJ1-6, with 7 bases identical to TRBD1. CDR1 and CDR2 from the germline V gene are MDHEN and SYDVKM. Unmatched junction bases numbered 9, after V lost 4 bases and J lost 6 bases. This CDR3 spans 16 amino acids. The CDR3 protein is CASSWDSPGGNSPLHF. In DNA, the CDR3 is TGTGCCAGCAGTTGGGACAGTCCCGGGGGTAATTCACCCCTCCACTTT.

The chain carries TRBV5-4 and TRBJ1-1; 7 bases are a match to TRBD1. The CDR3 length is 14 residues. The ends lost 3 bases at V and 1 base at J; junction bases unmatched: 3. Germline lookup yields CDR1 SGHNT and CDR2 YYREEE (reference sequence). CDR3 bases: TGTGCCAGCAGCTCACAGGGGTGGAACACTGAAGCTTTCTTT. This sequence encodes CASSSQGWNTEAFF. Variable domain in full (rest from reference TRBV5-4 and TRBJ1-1): ETGVTQSPTHLIKTRGQQVTLRCSSQSGHNTVSWYQQALGQGPQFIFQYYREEENGRGNFPPRFSGLQFPNYSSELNVNALELDDSALYLCASSSQGWNTEAFFGQGTRLTVV.

The chain couples TRBV19 to TRBJ1-4; tentative D call: TRBD1 (6 bases). The CDR3 has 15 residues. Trimming cost V 6 bases and J 7 bases, with 18 bases left between them. Per the germline V gene, CDR1 is LNHDA and CDR2 is SQIVND (reference sequence). The CDR3 is CASSPQRAGVEKLFF. CDR3 in DNA: TGTGCCAGTAGCCCCCAGAGGGCAGGGGTTGAAAAACTGTTTTTT.

The rearrangement uses TRBV5-5 and TRBJ1-2, with TRBD1 identical over 12 bases. The CDR3 runs 16 residues. With V trimmed by 4 bases and J by 4 bases, 8 bases remained unmatched. Per germline, CDR1 SGHKS and CDR2 YYEKEE (reference sequence). This CDR3 is CASSIRDRGLGYGYTF. CDR3 in DNA: TGTGCCAGCAGCATCCGGGACAGGGGGCTTGGCTATGGCTACACCTTC.

This chain links TRBV2 with TRBJ1-2, with 11 nucleotides matching TRBD1. Trimming took 7 bases from V and 7 from J; bases not matched to a gene: 2. The V gene's germline CDR1 is SNHLY and CDR2 FYNNEI. The CDR3 totals 12 residues. CDR3: CASTGTGGGYTF. For the CDR3, the DNA is TGTGCCAGCACCGGGACAGGGGGTGGCTACACCTTC.

The chain recombines TRBV7-9 with TRBJ1-2, with D hard to call. Trimming stripped 1 base from V and 8 bases from J, with 11 bases between. From germline, CDR1 is SEHNR and CDR2 FQNEAQ (reference sequence). The length of the CDR3 is 13 residues. The CDR3 sequence is CASSLGGSVGYTF. DNA for the CDR3: TGTGCCAGCAGCTTAGGAGGGTCGGTCGGCTACACCTTC.

This chain uses TRBV30 with TRBJ1-3; D call uncertain. Germline V gene lookup returns CDR1 GTSNPN and CDR2 SVGIG (reference sequence). This CDR3 contains 13 residues. Trimming stripped 4 bases from V and 4 bases from J, with 11 bases between. CDR3 loop: CAWTGNSGNTIYF. CDR3 coding DNA: TGTGCCTGGACGGGGAACTCGGGAAACACCATATATTTT.

This chain joins TRBV11-2 and TRBJ1-2; TRBD1 matches at 11 bases. The V segment lost 5 bases and the J segment 8 bases; nucleotides outside the gene matches: 4. The CDR3 covers 13 residues. The germline V gene encodes CDR1 SGHAT and CDR2 FQNNGV. The CDR3 spells CASSQGTGGGYTF. CDR3 bases: TGTGCCAGCAGCCAGGGGACAGGGGGAGGCTACACCTTC.

J is TRBJ2-1 and V is TRBV6-2 or TRBV6-3; 8 nucleotides agree with TRBD2. V shed 2 bases, J shed 4 bases, and the junction held 7 bases outside the gene matches. There are 16 residues in the CDR3. Per the germline V gene, CDR1 is MNHEY and CDR2 is SVGEGT. CDR3 residues: CASSYRRASGYNEQFF. The CDR3 bases are TGTGCCAGCAGTTACCGCCGGGCTAGCGGGTACAATGAGCAGTTCTTC.

The chain employs TRBV19 and TRBJ2-5; TRBD1 matches at 7 bases. CDR1 LNHDA and CDR2 SQIVND come from the germline V gene (reference sequence). The CDR3 has 15 amino acids. The ends lost 3 bases at V and 2 bases at J; junction bases unmatched: 6. The CDR3, as DNA: TGTGCCAGTAGTATGGTACAGGGGTGGCAAGAGACCCAGTACTTC. This gives the protein CASSMVQGWQETQYF.

J is TRBJ2-7 and V is TRBV28; TRBD1 might be the D (5 bases). Germline assignment: CDR1 MDHEN and CDR2 SYDVKM. The CDR3 length is 15 residues. V dropped 4 bases and J dropped 4 bases, with 17 bases sitting between them. This chain's CDR3 is CASSSPDTLMYEQYF. The CDR3 region has the DNA TGTGCCAGCAGTTCCCCGGACACCCTTATGTACGAGCAGTACTTC.

This sequence joins TRBV30 and TRBJ1-6, with D maybe TRBD1 (6 bases). Looked up from germline, CDR1 is GTSNPN and CDR2 is SVGIG (reference sequence). V was cut by 3 bases and J by 9 bases, with 15 bases left in between. The CDR3 extends over 14 amino acids. CDR3 region: CAWRAQGVGSPLHF. As DNA, the CDR3 is TGTGCCTGGAGGGCACAGGGAGTGGGTTCACCCCTCCACTTT.